The next 2 T cell receptor beta chains were all read from a single sample in a study of CD8 T cells in ankylosing spondylitis. TCRdb reprocessed the 5' RACE reads with MiXCR, giving one entry per CDR3 protein. The profile shows under 400,000 distinct CDR3 sequences, 11% of them singletons. What was sequenced was blood, either unsorted or a sorted T cell fraction (not recorded which). These receptors were obtained from a female donor with ankylosing spondylitis or in good health (not recorded which).

This clonotype was seen repeatedly, ten times or more. The genes are TRBV5-1 and TRBJ2-5; D gene unclear. The V gene lost 7 bases and the J gene lost 2 bases, with 6 bases spanning the gap. This CDR3 is 11 amino acids long. The germline gives CDR1 SGHRS, CDR2 YFSETQ. The CDR3, as DNA: TGCGCCAGCGCTGGACAAGAGACCCAGTACTTC. Its protein is CASAGQETQYF.

Ten or more counts support this clonotype. J is TRBJ2-7 and V is TRBV5-1; D perhaps matches TRBD2 (5 bases). V was clipped by 3 bases and J by 5 bases, with 6 bases between them. In germline, CDR1 is SGHRS, CDR2 YFSETQ. The length of the CDR3 is 11 residues. Here the CDR3 DNA reads TGCGCCAGCAGCTCCGGGGACGAGCAGTACTTC. Translating gives CASSSGDEQYF.